The 10 T cell receptor beta chains below all came from one sample that was sequenced in a study of T cell responses to AZD1222 COVID-19 vaccine. Here immunoSEQ multiplex PCR was the method, and the copy in TCRdb shows in-frame clones only, minus some. The data show about 82,000 clones, more than 75% seen once. The input for sequencing was peripheral blood, taken 28 days after the second AZD1222 dose. The receptors stem from an adult who received the AZD1222 COVID-19 vaccine.

There are a few counts of this clone. V is TRBV11-2 and J is TRBJ2-7; the D is unclear. The CDR3 is 13 residues long. Trimming cost V 1 base and J 4 bases, with 8 bases left between them. In germline, CDR1 is SGHAT, CDR2 FQNNGV. In DNA form, the CDR3 reads TGTGCCAGCAGCTTAGCCAATATATACGAGCAGTACTTC. This gives the protein CASSLANIYEQYF.

The chain is built from TRBV28 and TRBJ2-1, with 8 nucleotides matching TRBD1. Trimming removed 6 bases from V and 2 bases from J; junction bases left unmatched: 9. The CDR3 is made up of 16 amino acids. Per germline, CDR1 MDHEN and CDR2 SYDVKM. CDR3 sequence: CASSSDRGRPYNEQFF. The DNA of the CDR3 is TGTGCCAGCAGCTCAGACAGGGGAAGACCCTACAATGAGCAGTTCTTC.

The rearrangement links TRBV10-3 to TRBJ1-1; TRBD1 might be the D (6 bases). This CDR3 spans 14 amino acids. The germline V gene has CDR1 ENHRY and CDR2 SYGVKD. V dropped 0 bases and J dropped 8 bases, with 13 bases sitting between them. CDR3: CAISESVRGTEAFF. In DNA, the CDR3 is TGTGCCATCAGTGAGTCGGTCCGGGGGACAGAAGCTTTCTTT.

The chain combines TRBV19 with TRBJ1-2; TRBD1 might be the D (5 bases). The length of the CDR3 is 14 residues. V was shortened by 3 bases and J by 0 bases, with 8 bases between the two germline ends. Germline CDR1 reads LNHDA; CDR2 reads SQIVND (reference sequence). CDR3 sequence reads: CASSITGANYGYTF. The CDR3 region has the DNA TGTGCCAGTAGTATCACGGGGGCTAACTATGGCTACACCTTC. Drawing the rest from reference TRBV19 and TRBJ1-2, the complete variable domain is DGGITQSPKYLFRKEGQNVTLSCEQNLNHDAMYWYRQDPGQGLRLIYYSQIVNDFQKGDIAEGYSVSREKKESFPLTVTSAQKNPTAFYLCASSITGANYGYTFGSGTRLTVV.

This clone has a single count. The rearrangement joins TRBV4-3 to TRBJ1-2, with 12 bases matching TRBD1. V was clipped by 0 bases and J by 7 bases; unmatched bases: 12. The germline CDR1 and CDR2 sequences are LGHNA and YSLEER. The CDR3 spans 18 residues. CDR3 sequence (DNA): TGCGCCAGCAGCCAAGAAGCACACGGGACAGGGGGCGCGGGTGGCTACACCTTC. Residues: CASSQEAHGTGGAGGYTF.

The J gene is TRBJ2-7, the V gene TRBV11-2, with 9 bases aligning to TRBD2. The V gene's germline CDR1 is SGHAT and CDR2 FQNNGV. The length of the CDR3 is 13 residues. Losses at the gene ends were 3 bases for V and 6 bases for J; bases not matched to a gene: 3. The CDR3: CASSFAGGVEQYF. In DNA form, the CDR3 reads TGTGCCAGCAGCTTTGCGGGGGGGGTCGAGCAGTACTTC.

This clone appeared a single time. The CDR3 DNA is TGTGCCAGCAGTGAAACAGGGGGCTATGGCTACACCTTC. Translated, it gives CASSETGGYGYTF. The chain couples TRBV2 to TRBJ1-2; TRBD1 matches at 8 bases. Germline assignment: CDR1 SNHLY and CDR2 FYNNEI. CDR3 size: 13 residues. With V trimmed by 2 bases and J by 4 bases, 0 bases remained unmatched.

The chain couples TRBV7-2 to TRBJ2-7, with TRBD2 matching 14 bases. The CDR3 totals 17 residues. Germline CDR1 and CDR2: SGHTA and FQGNSA. V dropped 4 bases and J dropped 5; count of bases not matched to a gene: 10. CDR3: CASSSPRLAGGLDEQYF. CDR3 nucleotides: TGTGCCAGCAGCTCCCCTCGACTAGCGGGGGGGTTGGACGAGCAGTACTTC.

This sequence joins TRBV29-1 and TRBJ1-6; no definite D call. Looked up from germline, CDR1 is SQVTM and CDR2 is ANQGSEA. The CDR3 consists of 13 residues. Trimming pared 3 bases from V and 8 bases from J, leaving 11 bases between. The CDR3 bases are TGCAGCGTTGATACTGGACCTGATTCACCCCTCCACTTT. Amino acid sequence: CSVDTGPDSPLHF.

The gene calls are TRBV3-1 (or the pseudogene TRBV3-2) and TRBJ1-2; 7 bases agree with TRBD1. Trimming cost V 9 bases and J 8 bases; bases outside gene matches: 18. Germline CDR1 LGHDT, CDR2 YNNKEL (reference sequence). CDR3 length equals 15 residues. The CDR3 DNA follows: TGTGCCAGTAAACTCGGGACAGACAGCATGGGAGGCTACACCTTC. As protein: CASKLGTDSMGGYTF.